Listed here are 23 T cell receptor beta chains from one sample, sequenced in a study of T cells expressing NK-cell markers. TCRdb re-called the 5' RACE reads; one entry per CDR3 protein, DNA not given. This table holds about 300,000 distinct CDR3 sequences. The sequenced sample consisted of blood T cells: a sorted CD56 or NKG2C T cell subset, CD4+ or CD8+ T cells, or bulk PBMC T cells (not recorded which). These TCRs come from a woman between 18 and 75 years old in good health.

This chain's CDR3 is CSAPTGSGSPLHF. The rearrangement joins TRBV20-1 to TRBJ1-6; without DNA, the TCRdb call of TRBD1 cannot be checked. Germline-derived CDR1 and CDR2 are DFQATT and SNEGSKA (reference sequence). The length of the CDR3 is 13 residues.

The chain links TRBV29-1 to TRBJ2-7; TCRdb picks TRBD1, but there is no DNA to check that call. Germline assignment: CDR1 SQVTM and CDR2 ANQGSEA. This CDR3 is 13 amino acids long. The CDR3 spells CSVDGQGGNEQYF.

The CDR3 protein is CATSRDSRRQETQYF. The chain employs TRBV15 and TRBJ2-5. The germline gives CDR1 LNHNV, CDR2 YYDKDF (reference sequence). The CDR3 length is 15 residues.

The V call is TRBV5-1, the J call TRBJ2-5; the TCRdb call, TRBD1, lacks DNA for checking. Germline V gene sequence: CDR1 SGHRS, CDR2 YFSETQ. The CDR3 is 16 amino acids. CDR3 region: CASSLVFEGAGETQYF.

The V gene is TRBV27, the J gene TRBJ1-1. This CDR3 region has 16 residues. Germline CDR1 and CDR2: MNHEY and SMNVEV (reference sequence). CDR3 protein: CASRPYYLSGNTEAFF.

The CDR3 spells CSITSYRGNNEQFF. This chain uses TRBV29-1 with TRBJ2-1; no DNA is available, so the TRBD1 call from TCRdb remains unchecked. The length of the CDR3 is 14 residues. In germline, CDR1 is SQVTM, CDR2 ANQGSEA.

The rearrangement uses TRBV18 and TRBJ2-3; TCRdb picks TRBD1, but there is no DNA to check that call. From germline, CDR1 is KGHSH and CDR2 LQKENI. The CDR3 contains 16 residues. The CDR3 sequence is CASSTFTGLHTDTQYF.

The rearrangement links TRBV5-1 to TRBJ1-1; TCRdb calls TRBD1, which cannot be checked without DNA. Germline CDR1 reads SGHRS; CDR2 reads YFSETQ. This CDR3 region has 13 residues. The CDR3: CASSLRGDTEAFF.

The gene calls are TRBV6-5 and TRBJ1-2. CDR3 length: 13 residues. CDR1 MNHEY and CDR2 SVGAGI come from the germline V gene. This CDR3 reads CASSYRAADGYTF.

The chain couples TRBV10-3 to TRBJ2-2; absent DNA, TCRdb's TRBD1 call cannot be checked. The CDR3 contains 15 residues. Per germline, CDR1 ENHRY and CDR2 SYGVKD. The CDR3 here is CAISDRGAPAGELFF.

The chain combines TRBV20-1 with TRBJ2-1. CDR3 length equals 14 residues. Germline V CDR1 and CDR2: DFQATT, SNEGSKA (reference sequence). The CDR3: CSARFSGRTNEQFF.

The chain is built from TRBV6-5 and TRBJ1-4. Germline assignment: CDR1 MNHEY and CDR2 SVGAGI. The CDR3 runs to 16 residues. CDR3 protein: CASSYSRVREEEKLFF.

The J gene is TRBJ2-1, the V gene TRBV7-8; the TRBD1 assignment by TCRdb is unverifiable without DNA. CDR1 is SGHVS, CDR2 FQNEAQ, per germline. The CDR3 is made up of 15 amino acids. This CDR3 reads CASSSRQGAYNEQFF.

The chain combines TRBV5-1 with TRBJ2-1; lacking DNA, the TRBD2 call made by TCRdb goes unchecked. The germline CDR1 and CDR2 sequences are SGHRS and YFSETQ. CDR3 size: 17 residues. The CDR3 region is CASSSGLAGTNYNEQFF.

This chain connects TRBV7-2 to TRBJ2-1; the D call of TRBD1 rests on TCRdb alone, since no DNA is present to check it. The V gene's germline CDR1 is SGHTA and CDR2 FQGNSA. CDR3 length: 13 amino acids. This CDR3 is CASSLGLGGEQFF.

The V gene is TRBV21-1, the J gene TRBJ2-1; the D call of TRBD2 rests on TCRdb alone, since no DNA is present to check it. TRBV21-1 is a listed pseudogene. The CDR3 is made up of 20 amino acids. This CDR3 is CASSKPRTAGLAGGSDEQFF.

V gene TRBV12-3 or TRBV12-4 combines with J gene TRBJ1-5. The CDR3 is 16 residues long. CDR3 sequence reads: CASSLRISGGNQPQHF.

The chain combines TRBV6-1 with TRBJ2-5; the TCRdb call, TRBD2, lacks DNA for checking. Looked up from germline, CDR1 is MNHNS and CDR2 is SASEGT. This CDR3 spans 16 amino acids. CDR3 region: CASRKLTGGSKETQYF.

The chain uses TRBV20-1 and TRBJ2-1; TCRdb picks TRBD1, but there is no DNA to check that call. Germline-derived CDR1 and CDR2 are DFQATT and SNEGSKA (reference sequence). The CDR3 has 15 residues. The CDR3 region is CSAKQGFGTYNEQFF.

The chain has TRBV6-1 and TRBJ2-3; as DNA is missing, the TRBD1 call by TCRdb cannot be tested. The germline CDR1 and CDR2 sequences are MNHNS and SASEGT. CDR3 length: 15 amino acids. The CDR3 region is CASSAHRGGPDMQYF.

The chain links TRBV9 to TRBJ2-3; checking the TCRdb D call of TRBD2 is not possible without DNA. The germline V gene has CDR1 SGDLS and CDR2 YYNGEE. This CDR3 spans 17 amino acids. The CDR3 protein is CASSEDLAGGPTDTQYF.

This chain links TRBV7-9 with TRBJ1-1. The CDR3 runs 13 residues. The germline V gene encodes CDR1 SEHNR and CDR2 FQNEAQ (reference sequence). The CDR3 region is CASSLVRMTEAFF.

The chain joins TRBV4-1 to TRBJ2-1; TCRdb indicates TRBD1, and absent DNA this call remains unverified. The CDR3 consists of 16 residues. Germline CDR1 and CDR2: MGHRA and YSYEKL. The CDR3 loop reads CASSRITGVTYNEQFF.